The 8 T cell receptor beta chains given below trace back to one sample, sequenced in a study of blood T cells in healthy people across ages. Sample-barcoded 5' priming and a J-beta primer mix drove a second PCR of roughly 7 to 11 cycles. From the 5' RACE reads, TCRdb called clonotypes with MiXCR, one entry per CDR3 protein. The sample lists 1.5 million to 2 million distinct CDR3 sequences; roughly a third were seen once. The sequenced sample was blood. These receptor sequences come from a woman aged 25 to 39 in good health.

This clonotype was observed a few times. The chain uses TRBV20-1 and TRBJ2-3, with TRBD2 matching over 8 bases. Germline CDR1 is DFQATT and CDR2 is SNEGSKA (reference sequence). J was trimmed by 0 bases and V by 0 bases; bases with no gene match: 5. This CDR3 has 16 amino acids. The CDR3 sequence: CSARDQLAVSTDTQYF. The DNA for the CDR3 is TGCAGTGCTAGAGACCAACTAGCGGTTAGCACAGATACGCAGTATTTT.

The chain couples TRBV12-3 or TRBV12-4 to TRBJ2-1; perhaps D is TRBD1 or TRBD2 (5 bases each). Trimming took 7 bases from V and 4 from J, leaving 17 bases between them. The CDR3 covers 15 residues. CDR3 amino acids: CASTGRDPTYNEQFF. CDR3 sequence (DNA): TGTGCCAGCACTGGCCGGGACCCCACTTACAATGAGCAGTTCTTC.

CDR3 residues: CASSEYGFNNEQFF. The CDR3 coding sequence is TGTGCCAGCAGTGAATATGGGTTTAACAATGAGCAGTTCTTC. The chain links TRBV25-1 to TRBJ2-1; no clear D. V lost 0 bases to trimming and J lost 5 bases, with 8 bases between them. The germline CDR1 and CDR2 sequences are MGHDK and SYGVNS. The CDR3 has 14 residues. The full variable domain, completed using reference TRBV25-1 and TRBJ2-1, is EADIYQTPRYLVIGTGKKITLECSQTMGHDKMYWYQQDPGMELHLIHYSYGVNSTEKGDLSSESTVSRIRTEHFPLTLESARPSHTSQYLCASSEYGFNNEQFFGPGTRLTVL.

This sequence joins TRBV12-3 or TRBV12-4 and TRBJ2-7, with 8 bases lining up with TRBD1. Germline trimming cut 7 bases from V and 2 bases from J; bases unmatched to any gene: 7. The CDR3 consists of 14 residues. In DNA form, the CDR3 reads TGTGCCAGCACCCTCGGGACAGGCCCCTACGAGCAGTACTTC. Translating it yields CASTLGTGPYEQYF.

This clonotype was seen a single time. The chain combines TRBV21-1 with TRBJ2-6; the DNA was not used to check the table's D call, TRBD2. TRBV21-1 is marked as a pseudogene. The CDR3 is made up of 20 amino acids. The DNA of the CDR3 is TGTGCCAGCAGCGAATGGGAGGTATTGTCGAATCGTTCTGGGGCCAACGTCCTGACTTTC. It encodes CASSEWEVLSNRSGANVLTF.

This clonotype has ten or more counts. J is TRBJ2-5 and V is TRBV4-2, with 7 bases lining up with TRBD2. The trim removed 4 bases at V and 5 bases at J, leaving 7 bases unmatched. The CDR3 has 14 amino acids. Germline V gene data show CDR1 as LGHNA and CDR2 as YNFKEQ. The CDR3 nucleotides are TGTGCCAGCAGCCCCGAAGCGGGGCGTGAGACCCAGTACTTC. The encoded protein is CASSPEAGRETQYF.

The chain uses TRBV25-1 and TRBJ1-2; 7 bases line up with TRBD1. In germline, CDR1 is MGHDK, CDR2 SYGVNS. The CDR3 has 18 residues. J gave up 0 bases and V 2 bases, and 12 bases lay outside the gene matches. Here the CDR3 DNA reads TGTGCCAGCAGTGAAGCTGTTACAGGGGCTCGTTCTAACTATGGCTACACCTTC. It specifies CASSEAVTGARSNYGYTF.

There are a few counts of this clonotype. This chain uses TRBV6-1 with TRBJ2-5; TRBD2 might be the D (6 bases). CDR1 is MNHNS, CDR2 SASEGT, per germline. With 2 bases removed from V and 3 bases from J, the gap between germline ends came to 16 bases. The CDR3 loop spans 16 amino acids. Here the CDR3 DNA reads TGTGCCAGCAGTGAACGACACGAGGGGAGGAAAGAGACCCAGTACTTC. It codes for CASSERHEGRKETQYF.